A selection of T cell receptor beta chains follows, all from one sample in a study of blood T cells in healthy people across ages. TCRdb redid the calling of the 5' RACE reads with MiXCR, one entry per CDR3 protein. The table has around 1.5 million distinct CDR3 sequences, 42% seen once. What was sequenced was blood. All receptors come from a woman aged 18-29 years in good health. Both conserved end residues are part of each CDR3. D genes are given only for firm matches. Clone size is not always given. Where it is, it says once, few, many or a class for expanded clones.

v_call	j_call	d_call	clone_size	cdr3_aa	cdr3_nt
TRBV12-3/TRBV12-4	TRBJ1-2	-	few	CASGVLGEIYGYTF	TGTGCCAGCGGCGTTCTGGGCGAAATCTATGGCTACACCTTC
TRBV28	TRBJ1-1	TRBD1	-	CALMNTGGQAFF	TGTGCCCTAATGAATACAGGGGGCCAGGCTTTCTTT
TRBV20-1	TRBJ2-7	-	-	CSAAKSGIYEQYF	TGCAGTGCTGCCAAAAGCGGAATCTACGAGCAGTACTTC
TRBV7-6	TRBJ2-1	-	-	CASSSNLGTGIGTSSYNEQFF	TGTGCCAGCAGCTCCAACCTGGGGACAGGGATCGGGACTAGCTCCTACAATGAGCAGTTCTTC
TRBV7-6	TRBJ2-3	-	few	CASSLVPATDTQYF	TGTGCCAGCAGCTTAGTACCAGCAACAGATACGCAGTATTTT
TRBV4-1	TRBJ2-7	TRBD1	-	CASSQSQGDSYEQYF	TGCGCCAGCAGCCAATCACAGGGGGACTCCTACGAGCAGTACTTC
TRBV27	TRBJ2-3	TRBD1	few	CASSPRLTGISTDTQYF	TGTGCCAGCAGCCCCCGGCTGACAGGGATAAGCACAGATACGCAGTATTTT
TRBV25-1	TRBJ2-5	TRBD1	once	CASSQDRGRYNEQYF	TGTGCCAGCAGCCAAGACAGGGGACGGTACAATGAGCAGTACTTC
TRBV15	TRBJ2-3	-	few	CATSREGWGITDTQYF	TGTGCCACCAGCAGAGAGGGGTGGGGCATCACAGATACGCAGTATTTT
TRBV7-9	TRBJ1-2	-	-	CASSLSQGHGYTF	TGTGCCAGCAGCTTATCTCAGGGTCATGGCTACACCTTC
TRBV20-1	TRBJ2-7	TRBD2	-	CSASSGLATEQYF	TGCAGTGCCAGCTCGGGACTAGCGACCGAGCAGTACTTC
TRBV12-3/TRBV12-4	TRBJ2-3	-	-	CASSPLASKSDTQYF	TGTGCCAGCAGTCCCTTGGCTAGTAAATCAGATACGCAGTATTTT
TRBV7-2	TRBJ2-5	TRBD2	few	CASSLLGGGPREQYF	TGTGCCAGCAGCTTATTGGGGGGAGGGCCTAGGGAGCAGTACTTC
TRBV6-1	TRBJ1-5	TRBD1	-	CASRDIQGRDQPQHF	TGTGCCAGCAGAGATATACAGGGGAGGGATCAGCCCCAGCATTTT
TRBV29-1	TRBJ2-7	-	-	CSVPKPGGRNEQYF	TGCAGCGTTCCTAAACCAGGGGGGCGAAACGAGCAGTACTTC
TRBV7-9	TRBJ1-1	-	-	CASSFTGDTIEAFF	TGTGCCAGCAGTTTCACAGGTGATACTATTGAAGCTTTCTTT
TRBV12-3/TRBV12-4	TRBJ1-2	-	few	CASSDPGAGGGYTF	TGTGCCAGCAGTGACCCAGGGGCGGGGGGTGGCTACACCTTC
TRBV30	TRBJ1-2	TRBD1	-	CAWSVPGQGNYGYTF	TGTGCCTGGAGTGTGCCGGGACAGGGTAACTATGGCTACACCTTC
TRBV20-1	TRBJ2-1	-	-	CSARRQGAYNEQFF	TGTAGTGCTAGAAGGCAGGGCGCCTACAATGAGCAGTTCTTC
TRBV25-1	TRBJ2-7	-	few	CASSELSEQYF	TGTGCCAGCAGTGAACTCTCCGAGCAGTACTTC
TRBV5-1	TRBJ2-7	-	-	CASSLVMGGTYEQYF	TGCGCCAGCAGCTTGGTTATGGGGGGAACCTACGAGCAGTACTTC
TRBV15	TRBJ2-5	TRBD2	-	CATSGAGGFQETQYF	TGTGCCACCAGCGGAGCGGGAGGTTTCCAAGAGACCCAGTACTTC
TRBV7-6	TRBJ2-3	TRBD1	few	CASSLAQGTGGTDTQYF	TGTGCCAGCAGCTTAGCCCAAGGGACAGGGGGCACAGATACGCAGTATTTT